This T cell receptor beta chain was profiled in a study of blood T cell repertoires in COVID-19. The wider study: Some COVID-19 samples were acute and others convalescent; all came from the United States, Italy and Spain. T cells, B-cell-depleted T cells, or PBMCs supplied cDNA or gDNA.

Produced via immunoSEQ multiplex PCR; TCRdb's table is partial and in-frame only. The sample lists over 200,000 clones, approximately 90% occurring once. CDR1 is MNHEY, CDR2 SVGAGI, per germline. V was clipped by 6 bases and J by 5 bases, with 16 bases between them. This CDR3 is 15 amino acids long. This sequence originates from a man aged 60 to 69 with COVID-19, enrolled during active disease. The chain carries TRBV6-5 and TRBJ2-2, with a tentative D call TRBD1 (6 bases). Sequenced input: peripheral blood. The CDR3 spells CASRGRDTGTGELFF. The CDR3 DNA is TGTGCCAGCAGGGGCCGGGACACGGGGACCGGGGAGCTGTTTTTT.